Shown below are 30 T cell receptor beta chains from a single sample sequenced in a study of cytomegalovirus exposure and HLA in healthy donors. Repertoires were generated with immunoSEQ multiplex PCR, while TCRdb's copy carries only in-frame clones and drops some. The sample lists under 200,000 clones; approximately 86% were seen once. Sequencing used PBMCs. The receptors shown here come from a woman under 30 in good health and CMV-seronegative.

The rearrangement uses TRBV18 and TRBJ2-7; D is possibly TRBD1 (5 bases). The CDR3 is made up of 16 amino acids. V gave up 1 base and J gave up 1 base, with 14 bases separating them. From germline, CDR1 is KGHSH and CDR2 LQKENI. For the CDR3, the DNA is TGTGCCAGCTCACCACGGGTAGTGACAGCGTCCTACGAGCAGTACTTC. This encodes CASSPRVVTASYEQYF.

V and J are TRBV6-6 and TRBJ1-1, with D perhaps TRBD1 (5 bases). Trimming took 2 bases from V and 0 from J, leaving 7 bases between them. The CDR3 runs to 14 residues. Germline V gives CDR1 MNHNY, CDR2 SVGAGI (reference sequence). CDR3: CASSYADMNTEAFF. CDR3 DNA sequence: TGTGCCAGCAGTTACGCGGACATGAACACTGAAGCTTTCTTT.

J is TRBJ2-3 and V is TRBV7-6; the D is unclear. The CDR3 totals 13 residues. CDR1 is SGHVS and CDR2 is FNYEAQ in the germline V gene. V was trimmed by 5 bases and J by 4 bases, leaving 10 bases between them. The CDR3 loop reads CASSPSSADTQYF. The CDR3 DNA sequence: TGTGCCAGCAGCCCATCTAGTGCAGATACGCAGTATTTT.

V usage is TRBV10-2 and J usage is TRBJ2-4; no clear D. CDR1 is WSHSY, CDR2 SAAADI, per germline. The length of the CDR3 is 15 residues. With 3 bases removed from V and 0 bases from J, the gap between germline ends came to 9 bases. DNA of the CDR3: TGCGCCAGCAGTGATAAACTGTCAGCCAAAAACATTCAGTACTTC. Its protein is CASSDKLSAKNIQYF.

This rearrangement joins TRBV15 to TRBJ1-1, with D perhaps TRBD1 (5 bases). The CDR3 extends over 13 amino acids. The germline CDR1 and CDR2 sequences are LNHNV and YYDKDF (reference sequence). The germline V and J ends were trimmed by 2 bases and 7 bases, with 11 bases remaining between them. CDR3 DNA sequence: TGTGCCACCAGCAGAACGACGGGGGGTGAAGCTTTCTTT. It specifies CATSRTTGGEAFF.

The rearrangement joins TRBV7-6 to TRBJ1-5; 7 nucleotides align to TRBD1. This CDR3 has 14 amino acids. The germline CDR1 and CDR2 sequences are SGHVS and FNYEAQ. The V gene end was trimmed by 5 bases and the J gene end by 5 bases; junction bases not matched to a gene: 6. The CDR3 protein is CASSPRQGYQPQHF. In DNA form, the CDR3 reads TGTGCCAGCAGCCCACGACAGGGCTATCAGCCCCAGCATTTT.

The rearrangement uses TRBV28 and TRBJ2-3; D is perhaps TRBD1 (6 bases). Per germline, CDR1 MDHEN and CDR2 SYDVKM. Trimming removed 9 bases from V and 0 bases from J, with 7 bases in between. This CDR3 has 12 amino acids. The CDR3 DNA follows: TGTGCCAGTGACAGGAGCACAGATACGCAGTATTTT. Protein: CASDRSTDTQYF. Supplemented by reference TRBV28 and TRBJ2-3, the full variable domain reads DVKVTQSSRYLVKRTGEKVFLECVQDMDHENMFWYRQDPGLGLRLIYFSYDVKMKEKGDIPEGYSVSREKKERFSLILESASTNQTSMYLCASDRSTDTQYFGPGTRLTVL.

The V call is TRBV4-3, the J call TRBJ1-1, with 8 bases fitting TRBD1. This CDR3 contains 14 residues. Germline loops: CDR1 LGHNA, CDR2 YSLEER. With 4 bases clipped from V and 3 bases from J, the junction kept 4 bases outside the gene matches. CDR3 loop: CASSRTTGDTEAFF. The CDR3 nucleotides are TGCGCCAGCAGCCGAACGACAGGGGACACTGAAGCTTTCTTT.

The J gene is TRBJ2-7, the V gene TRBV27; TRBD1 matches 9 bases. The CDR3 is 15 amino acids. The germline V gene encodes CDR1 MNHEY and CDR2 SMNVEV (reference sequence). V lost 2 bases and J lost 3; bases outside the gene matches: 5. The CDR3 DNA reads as TGTGCCAGCAGTTTACGCATGACAGGGGGCTACGAGCAGTACTTC. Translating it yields CASSLRMTGGYEQYF.

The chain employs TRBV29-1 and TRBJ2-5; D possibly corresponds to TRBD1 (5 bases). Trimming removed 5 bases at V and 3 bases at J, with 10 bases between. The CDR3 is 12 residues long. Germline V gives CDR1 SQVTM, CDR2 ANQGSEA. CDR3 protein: CSVRTRKETQYF. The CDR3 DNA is TGCAGCGTTCGGACACGCAAAGAGACCCAGTACTTC. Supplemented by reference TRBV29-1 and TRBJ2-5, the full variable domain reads SAVISQKPSRDICQRGTSLTIQCQVDSQVTMMFWYRQQPGQSLTLIATANQGSEATYESGFVIDKFPISRPNLTFSTLTVSNMSPEDSSIYLCSVRTRKETQYFGPGTRLLVL.

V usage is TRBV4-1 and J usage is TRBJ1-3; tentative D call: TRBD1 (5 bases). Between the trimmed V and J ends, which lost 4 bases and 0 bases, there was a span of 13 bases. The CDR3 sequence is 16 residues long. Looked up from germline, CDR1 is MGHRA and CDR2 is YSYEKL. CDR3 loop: CASSLLLGVSGNTIYF. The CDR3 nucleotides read TGCGCCAGCAGCCTCCTCTTAGGGGTCTCTGGAAACACCATATATTTT.

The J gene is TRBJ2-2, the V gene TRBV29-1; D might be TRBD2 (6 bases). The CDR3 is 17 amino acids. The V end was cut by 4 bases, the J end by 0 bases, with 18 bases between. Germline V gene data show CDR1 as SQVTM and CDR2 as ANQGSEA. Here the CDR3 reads CSVGRIEAGTNTGELFF. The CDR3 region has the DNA TGCAGCGTTGGAAGGATAGAAGCGGGTACGAACACCGGGGAGCTGTTTTTT.

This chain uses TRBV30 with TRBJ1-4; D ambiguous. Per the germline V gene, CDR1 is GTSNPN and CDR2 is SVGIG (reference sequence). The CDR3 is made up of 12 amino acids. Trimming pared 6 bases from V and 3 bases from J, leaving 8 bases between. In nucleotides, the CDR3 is TGTGCCTGTACTAGCGCTAATGAAAAACTGTTTTTT. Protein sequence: CACTSANEKLFF.

In DNA form, the CDR3 reads TGCGCCAGCAGCCAACAGGGGGCTCAGGAAAAACTGTTTTTT. This codes for CASSQQGAQEKLFF. The V call is TRBV4-1, the J call TRBJ1-4; 8 bases align to TRBD1. The CDR3 runs 14 residues. Germline CDR1 MGHRA, CDR2 YSYEKL. The V gene end was trimmed by 2 bases and the J gene end by 8 bases; junction bases not matched to a gene: 4.

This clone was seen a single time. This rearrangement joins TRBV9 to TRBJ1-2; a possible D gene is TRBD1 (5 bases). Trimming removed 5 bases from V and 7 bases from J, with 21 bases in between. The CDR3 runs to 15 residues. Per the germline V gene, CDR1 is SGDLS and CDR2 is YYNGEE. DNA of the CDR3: TGTGCCAGCAGAGCCCCGGGCAGGGATCTCCTTGGCTACACCTTC. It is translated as CASRAPGRDLLGYTF.

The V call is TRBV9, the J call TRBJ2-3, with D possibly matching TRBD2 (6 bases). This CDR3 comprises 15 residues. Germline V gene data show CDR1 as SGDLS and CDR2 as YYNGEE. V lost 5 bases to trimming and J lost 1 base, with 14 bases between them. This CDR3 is CASRSGGAGTDTQYF. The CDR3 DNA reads TGTGCCAGCAGATCCGGCGGGGCGGGCACAGATACGCAGTATTTT.

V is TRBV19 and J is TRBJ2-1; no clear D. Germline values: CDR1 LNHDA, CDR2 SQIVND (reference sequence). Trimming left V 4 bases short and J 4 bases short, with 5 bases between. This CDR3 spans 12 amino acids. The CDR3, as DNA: TGTGCCAGTAGTAACAGATACAATGAGCAGTTCTTC. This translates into CASSNRYNEQFF. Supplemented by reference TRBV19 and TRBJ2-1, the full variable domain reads DGGITQSPKYLFRKEGQNVTLSCEQNLNHDAMYWYRQDPGQGLRLIYYSQIVNDFQKGDIAEGYSVSREKKESFPLTVTSAQKNPTAFYLCASSNRYNEQFFGPGTRLTVL.

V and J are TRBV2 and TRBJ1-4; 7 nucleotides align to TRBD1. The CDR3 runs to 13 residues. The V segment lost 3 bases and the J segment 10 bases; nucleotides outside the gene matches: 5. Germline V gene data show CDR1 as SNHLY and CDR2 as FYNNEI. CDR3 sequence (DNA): TGTGCCAGCAGTGAGGACAGGACGGGAAAACTGTTTTTT. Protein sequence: CASSEDRTGKLFF.

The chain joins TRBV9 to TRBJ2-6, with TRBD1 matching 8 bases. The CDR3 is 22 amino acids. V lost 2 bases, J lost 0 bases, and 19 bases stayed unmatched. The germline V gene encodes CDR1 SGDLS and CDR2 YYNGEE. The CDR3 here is CASSVGKGQVTDPRSGANVLTF. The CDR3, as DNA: TGTGCCAGCAGCGTCGGGAAGGGACAGGTCACAGACCCTCGCTCTGGGGCCAACGTCCTGACTTTC.

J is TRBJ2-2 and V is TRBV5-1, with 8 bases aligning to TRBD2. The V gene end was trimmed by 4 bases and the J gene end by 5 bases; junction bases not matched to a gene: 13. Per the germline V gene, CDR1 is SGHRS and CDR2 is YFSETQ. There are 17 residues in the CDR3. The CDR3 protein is CASSPRPAGAGTGELFF. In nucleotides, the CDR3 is TGCGCCAGCAGCCCCCGTCCAGCGGGAGCAGGGACCGGGGAGCTGTTTTTT.

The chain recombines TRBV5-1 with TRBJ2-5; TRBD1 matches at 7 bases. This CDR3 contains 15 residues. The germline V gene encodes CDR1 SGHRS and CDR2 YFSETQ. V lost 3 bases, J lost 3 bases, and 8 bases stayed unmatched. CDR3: CASSSKSTGKETQYF. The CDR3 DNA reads TGCGCCAGCAGCTCAAAATCGACAGGGAAAGAGACCCAGTACTTC.

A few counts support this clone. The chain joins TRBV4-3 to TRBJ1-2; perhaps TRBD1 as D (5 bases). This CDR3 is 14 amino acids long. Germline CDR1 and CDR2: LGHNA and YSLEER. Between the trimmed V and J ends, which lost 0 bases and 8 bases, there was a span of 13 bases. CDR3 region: CASSQDRRGAGYTF. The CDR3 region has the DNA TGCGCCAGCAGCCAAGATCGCCGTGGGGCGGGCTACACCTTC.

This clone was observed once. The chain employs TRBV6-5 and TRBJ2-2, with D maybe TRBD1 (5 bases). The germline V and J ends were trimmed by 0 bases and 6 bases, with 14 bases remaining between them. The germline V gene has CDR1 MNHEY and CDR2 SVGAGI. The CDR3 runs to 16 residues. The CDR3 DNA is TGTGCCAGCAGTTACTCGGTACCTAGGGGTCCCGGGGAGCTGTTTTTT. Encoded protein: CASSYSVPRGPGELFF.

In DNA form, the CDR3 reads TGTGCCAGCTGGGCTGTAGCGGGGGGCGAGTACGAGCAGTACTTC. Its protein product is CASWAVAGGEYEQYF. The chain couples TRBV7-2 to TRBJ2-7, with TRBD2 identical over 10 bases. The CDR3 length is 15 residues. Trimming cost V 8 bases and J 4 bases; bases outside gene matches: 11. Germline V CDR1 and CDR2: SGHTA, FQGNSA.

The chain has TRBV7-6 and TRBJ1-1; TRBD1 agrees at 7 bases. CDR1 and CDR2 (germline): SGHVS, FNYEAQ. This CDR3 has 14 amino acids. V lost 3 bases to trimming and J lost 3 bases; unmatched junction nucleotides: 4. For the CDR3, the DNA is TGTGCCAGCAGCTTGGACGGGACAGACACTGAAGCTTTCTTT. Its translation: CASSLDGTDTEAFF.

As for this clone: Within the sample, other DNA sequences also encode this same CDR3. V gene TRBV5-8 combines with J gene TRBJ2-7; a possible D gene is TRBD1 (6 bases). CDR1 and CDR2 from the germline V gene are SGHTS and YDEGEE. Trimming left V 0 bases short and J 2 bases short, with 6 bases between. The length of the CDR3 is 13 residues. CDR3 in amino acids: CASSLDRAYEQYF. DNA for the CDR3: TGTGCCAGCAGCTTGGACAGGGCCTACGAGCAGTACTTC.

This chain's CDR3 is CAIRPDRQYTYEQYF. The DNA of the CDR3 is TGTGCCATCAGGCCGGACAGGCAGTACACCTACGAGCAGTACTTC. This sequence joins TRBV10-3 and TRBJ2-7, with 7 bases lining up with TRBD1. This CDR3 has 15 residues. The germline CDR1 and CDR2 sequences are ENHRY and SYGVKD. Trimming cost V 6 bases and J 2 bases; bases outside gene matches: 10.

The CDR3 protein is CASSYRPGGGEQFF. The DNA for the CDR3 is TGTGCCAGCAGCTACCGGCCGGGAGGTGGTGAGCAGTTCTTC. J is TRBJ2-1 and V is TRBV7-9, with 7 bases fitting TRBD2. CDR1 is SEHNR, CDR2 FQNEAQ, per germline (reference sequence). Trimming removed 4 bases from V and 9 bases from J; junction bases left unmatched: 9. The CDR3 length is 14 residues.

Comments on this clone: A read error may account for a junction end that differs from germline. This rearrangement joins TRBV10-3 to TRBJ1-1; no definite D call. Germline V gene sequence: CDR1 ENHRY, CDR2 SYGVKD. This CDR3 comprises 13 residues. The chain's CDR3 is CAISQSGGAEAFF. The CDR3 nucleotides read TGTGCCATCAGTCAGTCAGGAGGAGCTGAAGCTTTCTTT.

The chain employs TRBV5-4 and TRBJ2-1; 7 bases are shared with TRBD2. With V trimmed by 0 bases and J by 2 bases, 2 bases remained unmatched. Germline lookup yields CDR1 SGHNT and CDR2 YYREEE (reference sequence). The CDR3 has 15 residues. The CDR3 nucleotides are TGTGCCAGCAGCTTGGTCCTAGCGGCCTACAATGAGCAGTTCTTC. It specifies CASSLVLAAYNEQFF.